This TCR beta chain was documented in a study of T cells after yellow fever vaccination. TCRdb reanalysed the 5' RACE reads using MiXCR and keeps one entry per CDR3 protein. Of approximately 610,000 distinct CDR3 sequences listed, about a sixth are singletons. V lost 6 bases and J 6 bases, leaving 17 bases between the germline ends. This CDR3 comprises 14 residues. In germline, CDR1 is MNHEY, CDR2 SMNVEV (reference sequence). This clonotype was detected a few times. The V call is TRBV27, the J call TRBJ1-2; unclear D gene. The input for sequencing was PBMCs, taken less than 6 days after the first yellow fever vaccination. This receptor was identified in a man between 18 and 29 years old who received the YFV17D yellow fever vaccine. CDR3 sequence reads: CASRLGFGLDGYTF. The CDR3, as DNA: TGTGCCAGCAGGCTGGGATTTGGTTTGGATGGCTACACCTTC.